These T cell receptor beta chains were read from a single sample in a study of metastatic and nonmetastatic thyroid tumors. MiXCR re-clonotyped the PCR reads for TCRdb. Of 20,000 or so clones listed, roughly 9.7% were seen once; the top ten hold 25% to 35%. The sequencing sample was made of blood. These receptors all come from a female donor with papillary thyroid cancer or a benign thyroid nodule (not recorded which). Some clones in this sample may be carry-over from other donors' samples. The CDR3 runs from the conserved cysteine through the conserved F or W. The D gene is left open where the match is weak. Some rows have no size entry. The others give once, few or many, or a class for an expanded clone.

>TRBJ2-1|-|TRBV25-1|large
TGTGCCAGCAGTGAATCCGACTTTGGCGAGCAGTTCTTC
CASSESDFGEQFF
>TRBJ1-1|-|TRBV6-2/TRBV6-3|many
TGTGCCAGCACCGAGTTCAGGGGTCGTGTCACTGAAGCTTTCTTT
CASTEFRGRVTEAFF
>TRBJ2-5|-|TRBV6-1|many
TGTGCCATTCCCGGGACACCCTACCAAGAGACCCAGTACTTC
CAIPGTPYQETQYF
>TRBJ2-2|TRBD1|TRBV7-8|many
TGTGCCAGCAGCTATCCGGGACAGGTGCTGAACACCGGGGAGCTGTTTTTT
CASSYPGQVLNTGELFF
>TRBJ2-5|TRBD2|TRBV20-1|few
TGCAGTGCTATAGAAGTCCTAGCGGGCAGTGAGACCCAGTACTTC
CSAIEVLAGSETQYF
>TRBJ2-6|-|TRBV6-2/TRBV6-3|-
TGTGCCAGCATTTACACGTTTAACTCTGGTGCCAACGTCCTGACTTTC
CASIYTFNSGANVLTF
>TRBJ1-3|-|TRBV28|many
TGTGCCACACTGAACGGGGGAATTTTAGGAAACACCATATATTTT
CATLNGGILGNTIYF
>TRBJ2-1|-|TRBV30|many
TGTGCCTGGAGTCGCAGAGGTGAGCAGTTCTTC
CAWSRRGEQFF
>TRBJ2-3|-|TRBV24-1|many
TGTGCCACCGGCCAGACAGGGAGGGAATCCGATACGCAGTATTTT
CATGQTGRESDTQYF
>TRBJ2-2|-|TRBV5-5|many
TGTGCCAGCAGCTTGGCCGCAGGGGCGCGGACCGGGGAGCTGTTTTTT
CASSLAAGARTGELFF
>TRBJ1-2|-|TRBV27|-
TGTGCCAGCAGTACAAAAGGCCGGGGAGGGAGCTATGGCTACACCTTC
CASSTKGRGGSYGYTF